This T cell receptor beta chain was documented in a study of CD8+CD57+ T cells in acquired aplastic anemia. General study points: A set of approximately 30 CD8+ CDR3 sequences was shared between patients and controls, and these sequences appeared highly expressed in patients. For CD8+ Simpson's diversity, patients and controls showed no significant difference.

According to the study, genomic DNA was the template for TCR beta VDJ and CDR3 profiling. TCRdb re-analysed the reads in MiXCR, keeping a single row per CDR3 protein. The sample lists a few hundred thousand distinct CDR3 sequences; around 49% were seen once. This clonotype was counted many times. What it binds is not known. The CDR3 length is 13 residues. V dropped 0 bases and J dropped 10 bases, with 10 bases sitting between them. Looked up from germline, CDR1 is SGHNT and CDR2 is YENEEA. Patients chosen for sequencing had CD8+CD57+ cells that had expanded, as shown by flow cytometry. Severe acquired aplastic anemia was the diagnosis recorded for all patients. Among the patients, none had received any therapy at the time of blood sampling.

This clonotype was sampled from a human donor with aplastic anemia. This sequence joins TRBV11-3 and TRBJ2-1; D is possibly TRBD2 (5 bases). The sequenced sample was sorted CD4+, CD8+, or CD8+CD57+ T cells (not recorded which) from PBMCs. CDR3 region: CASSLEFRGEQFF. The CDR3 DNA reads TGTGCCAGCAGCTTAGAATTCCGGGGAGAGCAGTTCTTC.